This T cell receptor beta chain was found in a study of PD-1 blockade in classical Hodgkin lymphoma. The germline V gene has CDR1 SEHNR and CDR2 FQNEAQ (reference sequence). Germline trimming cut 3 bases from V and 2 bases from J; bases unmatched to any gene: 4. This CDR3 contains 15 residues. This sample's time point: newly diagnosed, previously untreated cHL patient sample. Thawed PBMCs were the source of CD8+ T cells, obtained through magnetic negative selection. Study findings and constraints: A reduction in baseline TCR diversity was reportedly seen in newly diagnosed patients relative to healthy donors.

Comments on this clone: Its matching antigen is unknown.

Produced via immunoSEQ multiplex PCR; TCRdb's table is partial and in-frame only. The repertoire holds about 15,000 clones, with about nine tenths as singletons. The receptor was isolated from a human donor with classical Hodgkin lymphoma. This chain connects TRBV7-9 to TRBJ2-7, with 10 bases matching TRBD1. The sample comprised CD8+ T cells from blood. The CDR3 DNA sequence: TGTGCCAGCAGCTTTAGGACAGGGGGGACCTACGAGCAGTACTTC. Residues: CASSFRTGGTYEQYF.